This entry concerns a single T cell receptor (beta chain). This sample stems from a study of T cell changes during pregnancy in multiple sclerosis. The method was immunoSEQ multiplex PCR; TCRdb's version includes in-frame clones alone and lacks a portion of them. Of 60,000 or so clones in the sample, 90% to 95% are singletons; the top ten hold approximately 0.9%. The V and J ends lost 6 bases and 2 bases, in that order; junction bases with no gene match: 9. The CDR3 is made up of 15 amino acids. Germline CDR1 reads MNHEY; CDR2 reads SVGAGI. V is TRBV6-5 and J is TRBJ2-7; the match to TRBD2 covers 8 bases. This receptor was obtained from a female donor with multiple sclerosis, enrolled in a pregnancy study. Sequencing was performed on peripheral blood, taken before pregnancy. CDR3 loop: CASSTERGPAYEQYF. CDR3 nucleotides: TGTGCCAGCAGCACCGAGCGGGGGCCAGCCTACGAGCAGTACTTC.